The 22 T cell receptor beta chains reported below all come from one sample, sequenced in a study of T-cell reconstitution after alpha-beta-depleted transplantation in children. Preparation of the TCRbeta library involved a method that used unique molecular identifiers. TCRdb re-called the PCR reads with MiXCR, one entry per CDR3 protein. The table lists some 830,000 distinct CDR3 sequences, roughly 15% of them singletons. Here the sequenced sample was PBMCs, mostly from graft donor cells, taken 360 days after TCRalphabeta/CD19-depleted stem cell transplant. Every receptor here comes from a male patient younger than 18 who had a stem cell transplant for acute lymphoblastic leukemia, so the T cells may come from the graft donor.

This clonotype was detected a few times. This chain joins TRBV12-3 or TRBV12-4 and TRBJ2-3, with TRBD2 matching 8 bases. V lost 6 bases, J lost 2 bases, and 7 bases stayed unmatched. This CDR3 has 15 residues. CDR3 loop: CASRATSGPTDTQYF. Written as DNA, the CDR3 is TGTGCCAGCAGGGCCACTAGCGGACCCACAGATACGCAGTATTTT.

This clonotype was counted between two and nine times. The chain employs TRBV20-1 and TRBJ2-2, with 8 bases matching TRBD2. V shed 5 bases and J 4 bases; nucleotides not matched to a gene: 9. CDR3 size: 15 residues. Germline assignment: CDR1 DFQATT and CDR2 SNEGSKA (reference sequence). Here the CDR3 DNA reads TGCAGTGCTGCGTCTAGCGGGCGGGGCACCGGGGAGCTGTTTTTT. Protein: CSAASSGRGTGELFF.

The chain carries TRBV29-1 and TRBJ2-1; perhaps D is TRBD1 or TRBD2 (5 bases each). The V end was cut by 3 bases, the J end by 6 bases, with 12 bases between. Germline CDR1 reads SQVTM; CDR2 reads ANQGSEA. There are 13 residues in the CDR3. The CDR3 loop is CSVDPYGTNEQFF. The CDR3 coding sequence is TGCAGCGTTGACCCTTATGGGACCAATGAGCAGTTCTTC.

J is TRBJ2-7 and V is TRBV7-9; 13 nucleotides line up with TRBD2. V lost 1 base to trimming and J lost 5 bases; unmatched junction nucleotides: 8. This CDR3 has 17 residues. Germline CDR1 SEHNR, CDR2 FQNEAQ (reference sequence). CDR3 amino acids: CASSLEVGLAGTDEQYF. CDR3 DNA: TGTGCCAGCAGCTTAGAGGTGGGACTAGCGGGAACTGACGAGCAGTACTTC.

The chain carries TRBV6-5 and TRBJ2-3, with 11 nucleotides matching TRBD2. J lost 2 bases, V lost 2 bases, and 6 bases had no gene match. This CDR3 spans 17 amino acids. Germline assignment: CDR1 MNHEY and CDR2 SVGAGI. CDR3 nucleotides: TGTGCCAGCAGTTACATCGGACTAGCGGGTTTCACAGATACGCAGTATTTT. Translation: CASSYIGLAGFTDTQYF.

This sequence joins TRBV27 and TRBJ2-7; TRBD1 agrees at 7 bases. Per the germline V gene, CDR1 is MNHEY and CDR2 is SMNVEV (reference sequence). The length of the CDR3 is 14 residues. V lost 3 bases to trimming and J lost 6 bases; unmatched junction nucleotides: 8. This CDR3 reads CASSLLGQPLEQYF. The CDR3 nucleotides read TGTGCCAGCAGTTTGTTGGGACAGCCCCTCGAGCAGTACTTC.

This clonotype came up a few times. CDR3 coding DNA: TGTGCCAGCCGGGAAAGCCCATACAATGAGCAGTTCTTC. It is translated as CASRESPYNEQFF. The V call is TRBV3-1, the J call TRBJ2-1; D might be TRBD2 (5 bases). The CDR3 extends over 13 amino acids. With 8 bases removed from V and 4 bases from J, the gap between germline ends came to 12 bases. Germline CDR1 is LGHDT and CDR2 is YNNKEL (reference sequence).

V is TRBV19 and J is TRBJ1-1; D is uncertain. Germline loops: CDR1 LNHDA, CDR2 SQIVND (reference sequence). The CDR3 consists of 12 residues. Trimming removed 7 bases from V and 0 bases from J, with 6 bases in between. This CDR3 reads CASNGVNTEAFF. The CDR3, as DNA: TGTGCCAGTAATGGCGTGAACACTGAAGCTTTCTTT.

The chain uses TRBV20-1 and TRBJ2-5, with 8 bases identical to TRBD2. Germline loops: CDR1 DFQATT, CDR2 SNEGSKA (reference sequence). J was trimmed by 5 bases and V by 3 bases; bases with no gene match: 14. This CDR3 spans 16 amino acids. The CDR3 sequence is CSARDTREGPPETQYF. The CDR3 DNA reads TGCAGTGCTAGGGATACTCGGGAGGGCCCTCCGGAGACCCAGTACTTC.

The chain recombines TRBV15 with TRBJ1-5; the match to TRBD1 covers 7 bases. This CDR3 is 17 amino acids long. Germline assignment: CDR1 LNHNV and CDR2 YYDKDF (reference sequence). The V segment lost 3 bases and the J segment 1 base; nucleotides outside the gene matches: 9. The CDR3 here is CATSRGGRGRSNQPQHF. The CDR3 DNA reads TGTGCCACCAGCAGGGGAGGGAGGGGGCGAAGCAATCAGCCCCAGCATTTT.

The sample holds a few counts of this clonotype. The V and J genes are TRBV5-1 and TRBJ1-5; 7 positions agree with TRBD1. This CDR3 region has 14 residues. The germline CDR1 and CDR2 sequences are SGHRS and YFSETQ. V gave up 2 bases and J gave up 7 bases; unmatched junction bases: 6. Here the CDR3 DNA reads TGCGCCAGCAGCTTTTCAGGGGGATCGCAGCCCCAGCATTTT. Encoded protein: CASSFSGGSQPQHF.

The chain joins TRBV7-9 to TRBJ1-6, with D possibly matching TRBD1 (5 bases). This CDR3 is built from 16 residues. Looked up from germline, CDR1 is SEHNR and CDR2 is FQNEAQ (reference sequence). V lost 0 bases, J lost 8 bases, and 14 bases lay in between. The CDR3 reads CASSLAPDRGDSPLHF. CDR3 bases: TGTGCCAGCAGCTTAGCCCCTGACAGAGGGGATTCACCCCTCCACTTT.

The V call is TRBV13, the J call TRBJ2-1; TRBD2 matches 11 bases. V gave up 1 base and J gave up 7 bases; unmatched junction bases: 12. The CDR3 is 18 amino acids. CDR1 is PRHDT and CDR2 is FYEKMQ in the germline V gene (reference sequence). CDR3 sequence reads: CASSLVSSGRKMRNEQFF. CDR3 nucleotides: TGTGCCAGCAGCTTAGTGTCTAGCGGGAGGAAGATGCGAAATGAGCAGTTCTTC. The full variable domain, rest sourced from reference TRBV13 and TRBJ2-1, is AAGVIQSPRHLIKEKRETATLKCYPIPRHDTVYWYQQGPGQDPQFLISFYEKMQSDKGSIPDRFSAQQFSDYHSELNMSSLELGDSALYFCASSLVSSGRKMRNEQFFGPGTRLTVL.

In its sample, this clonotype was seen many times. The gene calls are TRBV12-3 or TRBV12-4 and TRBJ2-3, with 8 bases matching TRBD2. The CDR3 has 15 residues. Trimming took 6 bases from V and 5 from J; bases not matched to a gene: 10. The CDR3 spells CASSAFSGSIDTQYF. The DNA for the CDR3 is TGTGCCAGCAGCGCCTTCAGCGGGAGTATAGATACGCAGTATTTT.

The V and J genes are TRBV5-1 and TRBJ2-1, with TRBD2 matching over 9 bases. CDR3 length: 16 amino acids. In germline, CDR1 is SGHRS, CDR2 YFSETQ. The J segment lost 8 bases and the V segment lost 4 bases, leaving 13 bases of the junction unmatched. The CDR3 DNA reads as TGCGCCAGCAGCCGACTCAGCGGGAGGTTGACCGATGAGCAGTTCTTC. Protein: CASSRLSGRLTDEQFF.

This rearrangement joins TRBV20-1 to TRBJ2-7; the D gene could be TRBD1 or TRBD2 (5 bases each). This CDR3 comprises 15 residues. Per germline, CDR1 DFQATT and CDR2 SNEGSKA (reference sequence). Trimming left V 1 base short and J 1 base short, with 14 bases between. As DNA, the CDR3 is TGCAGTGCTAGAGCCGGGACGGTGGATTCCTACGAGCAGTACTTC. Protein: CSARAGTVDSYEQYF.

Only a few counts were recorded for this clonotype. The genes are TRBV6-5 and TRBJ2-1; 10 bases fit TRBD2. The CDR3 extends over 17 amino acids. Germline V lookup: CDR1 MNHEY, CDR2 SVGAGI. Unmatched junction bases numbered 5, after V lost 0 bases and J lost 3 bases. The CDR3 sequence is CASSYSRASGSYNEQFF. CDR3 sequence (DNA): TGTGCCAGCAGTTACTCGAGGGCTAGCGGGAGCTACAATGAGCAGTTCTTC.

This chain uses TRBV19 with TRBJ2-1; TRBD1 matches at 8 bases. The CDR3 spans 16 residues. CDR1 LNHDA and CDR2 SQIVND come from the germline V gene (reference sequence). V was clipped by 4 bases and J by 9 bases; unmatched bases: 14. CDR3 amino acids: CASSTPSGGVWVEQFF. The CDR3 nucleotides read TGTGCCAGTAGTACGCCCTCAGGGGGCGTCTGGGTTGAGCAGTTCTTC. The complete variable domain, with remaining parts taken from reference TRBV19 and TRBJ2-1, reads DGGITQSPKYLFRKEGQNVTLSCEQNLNHDAMYWYRQDPGQGLRLIYYSQIVNDFQKGDIAEGYSVSREKKESFPLTVTSAQKNPTAFYLCASSTPSGGVWVEQFFGPGTRLTVL.

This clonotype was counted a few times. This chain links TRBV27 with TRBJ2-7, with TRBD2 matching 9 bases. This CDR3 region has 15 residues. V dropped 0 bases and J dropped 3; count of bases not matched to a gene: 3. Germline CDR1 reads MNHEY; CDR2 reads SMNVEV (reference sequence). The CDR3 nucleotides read TGTGCCAGCAGTTTATCTATAGCGGGAGTCTACGAGCAGTACTTC. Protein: CASSLSIAGVYEQYF.

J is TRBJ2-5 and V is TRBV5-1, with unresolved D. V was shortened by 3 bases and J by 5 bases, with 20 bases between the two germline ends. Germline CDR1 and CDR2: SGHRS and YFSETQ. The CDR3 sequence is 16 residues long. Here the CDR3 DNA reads TGCGCCAGCAGCTCTTGGGGAACGGACCGTACCGAGACCCAGTACTTC. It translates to CASSSWGTDRTETQYF.

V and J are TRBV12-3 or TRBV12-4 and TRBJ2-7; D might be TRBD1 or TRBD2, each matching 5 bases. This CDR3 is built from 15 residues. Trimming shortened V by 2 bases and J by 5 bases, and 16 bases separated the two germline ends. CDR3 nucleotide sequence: TGTGCCAGCAGTTTACGGGGCCGGGACCGTAACGAGCAGTACTTC. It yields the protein CASSLRGRDRNEQYF.

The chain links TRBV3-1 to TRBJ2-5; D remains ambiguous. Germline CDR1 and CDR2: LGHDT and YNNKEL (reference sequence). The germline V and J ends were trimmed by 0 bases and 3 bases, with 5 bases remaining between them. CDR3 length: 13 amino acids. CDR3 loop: CASSQDPEETQYF. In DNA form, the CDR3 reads TGTGCCAGCAGCCAAGATCCAGAAGAGACCCAGTACTTC.